Below, one T cell receptor beta chain is given with its context. The antigen is not known. V was shortened by 3 bases and J by 5 bases, with 10 bases between the two germline ends. Per the germline V gene, CDR1 is SGHTA and CDR2 is FQGNSA. This CDR3 has 13 amino acids. Sequencing used immunoSEQ multiplex PCR; TCRdb keeps in-frame clones, though not all of them. The sample shows under 600,000 clones, 89% of them seen only once. Treatment reported: approximately 18 received Ad26.COV2.S at low or high dose, single or two shots; roughly five received placebo; per-sample allocation not given. Sampling happened 63 days after the first vaccine or placebo injection. Immunization relied on an Ad26 vector, which expressed Wuhan-strain SARS-CoV-2 spike. This entry comes from a study of Ad26.COV2.S vaccination and SARS-CoV-2 variants. Turning to the study itself: Of the COV1001 trial arms, the Ad26.COV2.S arm included the donor. In the study, Ad26.COV2.S was injected intramuscularly once, or twice 56 days apart. Study results and caveats: Similar non-spike TCR breadth was observed in recipients of vaccine and of placebo.

Sequences were derived from peripheral blood, sampled in a trial of Ad26.COV2.S vaccine versus placebo. The receptor's source is a person aged 18-60 years who received the Ad26.COV2.S COVID-19 vaccine or a placebo. The chain employs TRBV7-2 and TRBJ1-1, with unresolved D. This CDR3 reads CASSFGWGTEAFF. The CDR3 DNA is TGTGCCAGCAGCTTTGGTTGGGGTACTGAAGCTTTCTTT.